Below are 26 T cell receptor beta chains sequenced from a single sample in a study of blood T cell repertoires in COVID-19. Measured with immunoSEQ multiplex PCR; TCRdb has only the in-frame clones, and not every one. The profile covers more than 75,000 clones, with roughly 82% appearing a single time and 8.5% to 12% taken by the ten largest. The sample was peripheral blood. The receptors were gathered from a man aged 55-75 years with acute or convalescent COVID-19.

This chain links TRBV7-8 with TRBJ2-3; 11 bases agree with TRBD2. The CDR3 sequence is 15 residues long. V lost 5 bases to trimming and J lost 5 bases; unmatched junction nucleotides: 6. Germline V lookup: CDR1 SGHVS, CDR2 FQNEAQ. CDR3 DNA: TGTGCCAGCAGCGTTAGCGGGGGGGCCGGAGATACGCAGTATTTT. Its protein product is CASSVSGGAGDTQYF.

The rearrangement joins TRBV7-2 to TRBJ1-2; D gene ambiguous. The V gene lost 5 bases and the J gene lost 5 bases, with 9 bases spanning the gap. Germline V gene sequence: CDR1 SGHTA, CDR2 FQGNSA. This CDR3 contains 12 residues. The CDR3 bases are TGTGCCAGCAGCCCCGGGGTGTATGGCTACACCTTC. Protein product: CASSPGVYGYTF.

The chain carries TRBV19 and TRBJ1-5; 7 bases are a match to TRBD1. This CDR3 is built from 14 residues. With V trimmed by 3 bases and J by 3 bases, 2 bases remained unmatched. The germline gives CDR1 LNHDA, CDR2 SQIVND (reference sequence). CDR3 sequence (DNA): TGTGCCAGTAGTATCGGGACAGCCAATCAGCCCCAGCATTTT. This translates into CASSIGTANQPQHF.

CDR3 residues: CASSQNGGSTDTQYF. CDR3 DNA sequence: TGCGCCAGCAGCCAGAACGGGGGGAGCACAGATACGCAGTATTTT. The J gene is TRBJ2-3, the V gene TRBV4-3; TRBD2 agrees at 7 bases. Germline CDR1 and CDR2: LGHNA and YSLEER. The CDR3 length is 15 residues. J gave up 0 bases and V 3 bases, and 3 bases lay outside the gene matches.

The rearrangement links TRBV18 to TRBJ1-1; the D is unclear. Germline V CDR1 and CDR2: KGHSH, LQKENI. This CDR3 region has 15 residues. V lost 3 bases and J lost 1, with 12 bases in between. The CDR3 DNA follows: TGTGCCAGCTCACCCGCGCTAGGTGGGAACACTGAAGCTTTCTTT. This codes for CASSPALGGNTEAFF.

The rearrangement uses TRBV27 and TRBJ2-7, with 9 bases aligning to TRBD1. Trimming took 6 bases from V and 2 from J; bases not matched to a gene: 11. CDR1 and CDR2 from the germline V gene are MNHEY and SMNVEV (reference sequence). The CDR3 consists of 16 residues. CDR3 loop: CASSRTGAIMAYEQYF. The CDR3 coding sequence is TGTGCCAGCAGCCGGACAGGGGCCATTATGGCCTACGAGCAGTACTTC.

The chain joins TRBV5-1 to TRBJ1-1; no reliable D call. The germline V gene encodes CDR1 SGHRS and CDR2 YFSETQ. V was clipped by 4 bases and J by 0 bases, with 10 bases between them. This CDR3 is 14 amino acids long. The CDR3 DNA sequence: TGCGCCAGCAGCCTCGGACTGATGAACACTGAAGCTTTCTTT. As protein: CASSLGLMNTEAFF.

The rearrangement uses TRBV5-1 and TRBJ2-3; 9 bases line up with TRBD1. Germline V gives CDR1 SGHRS, CDR2 YFSETQ. CDR3 size: 14 residues. J gave up 5 bases and V 4 bases, and 5 bases lay outside the gene matches. CDR3 coding DNA: TGCGCCAGCAGCCTAGGACAGGGGAGAGATACGCAGTATTTT. Translating gives CASSLGQGRDTQYF.

A few counts support this clone. The chain employs TRBV27 and TRBJ1-6; D is perhaps TRBD1 (5 bases). V shed 9 bases and J shed 3 bases, with 12 bases lying between them. Looked up from germline, CDR1 is MNHEY and CDR2 is SMNVEV (reference sequence). The CDR3 length is 14 residues. CDR3 region: CASAGNRYNSPLHF. The CDR3 nucleotides read TGTGCCAGTGCAGGGAACCGCTATAATTCACCCCTCCACTTT.

The rearrangement joins TRBV5-1 to TRBJ2-2; TRBD2 aligns across 11 bases. Germline V CDR1 and CDR2: SGHRS, YFSETQ. With V trimmed by 4 bases and J by 3 bases, 5 bases remained unmatched. The CDR3 totals 16 residues. CDR3: CASSPLAGGDTGELFF. The CDR3 DNA follows: TGCGCCAGCAGCCCTCTAGCGGGGGGCGACACCGGGGAGCTGTTTTTT.

In this sample, this clone turned up a few times. The chain recombines TRBV5-1 with TRBJ2-2; weak D call: TRBD1 (6 bases). V was clipped by 5 bases and J by 6 bases, with 20 bases between them. Germline V CDR1 and CDR2: SGHRS, YFSETQ. The CDR3 is 16 residues long. The CDR3 spells CASSPFDRIFAGELFF. CDR3 sequence (DNA): TGCGCCAGCAGTCCCTTTGACAGGATTTTTGCCGGGGAGCTGTTTTTT.

This chain joins TRBV9 and TRBJ2-1, with 8 bases aligning to TRBD1. V was clipped by 4 bases and J by 3 bases; unmatched bases: 12. Germline V gives CDR1 SGDLS, CDR2 YYNGEE. The CDR3 has 17 residues. CDR3 amino acids: CASSPHDGTGRYNEQFF. CDR3 sequence (DNA): TGTGCCAGCAGCCCACATGACGGGACAGGCCGCTACAATGAGCAGTTCTTC.

The chain has TRBV5-8 and TRBJ1-4; the D is unclear. The germline CDR1 and CDR2 sequences are SGHTS and YDEGEE. V lost 3 bases to trimming and J lost 0 bases, with 12 bases between them. CDR3 size: 16 residues. The CDR3 loop is CASSSLGSTTNEKLFF. The CDR3 bases are TGTGCCAGCAGCTCCCTCGGGTCAACAACTAATGAAAAACTGTTTTTT.

The V call is TRBV6-5, the J call TRBJ2-2, with a weak D call TRBD1 (6 bases). The V end was cut by 7 bases, the J end by 4 bases, with 13 bases between. CDR3 length: 14 residues. Germline CDR1 reads MNHEY; CDR2 reads SVGAGI. The CDR3 bases are TGTGCCAGCACTGTGACAGGAAGCACCGGGGAGCTGTTTTTT. Protein product: CASTVTGSTGELFF.

This chain connects TRBV25-1 to TRBJ1-4, with 9 bases matching TRBD1. The trim removed 2 bases at V and 4 bases at J, leaving 5 bases unmatched. The CDR3 sequence is 16 residues long. CDR1 and CDR2 (germline): MGHDK, SYGVNS. The CDR3 here is CASSEPGTGLNEKLFF. CDR3 in DNA: TGTGCCAGCAGTGAACCAGGGACAGGGCTTAATGAAAAACTGTTTTTT.

This clone was detected only once. The rearrangement uses TRBV5-1 and TRBJ2-1; D might be TRBD1 (5 bases). V lost 3 bases, J lost 2 bases, and 12 bases lay in between. Germline V lookup: CDR1 SGHRS, CDR2 YFSETQ. The CDR3 length is 15 residues. CDR3 sequence: CASSSPGSPYNEQFF. DNA of the CDR3: TGCGCCAGCAGCTCTCCAGGGTCCCCCTACAATGAGCAGTTCTTC.

This chain uses TRBV27 with TRBJ2-2; perhaps TRBD1 as D (6 bases). The CDR3 covers 15 residues. Looked up from germline, CDR1 is MNHEY and CDR2 is SMNVEV (reference sequence). The V and J ends lost 3 bases and 6 bases respectively, with 14 bases between them. In nucleotides, the CDR3 is TGTGCCAGCAGTTTCGAGCAAGGGGGACCCGGGGAGCTGTTTTTT. Translating it yields CASSFEQGGPGELFF.

Here the CDR3 reads CASKTSDYNEQFF. CDR3 nucleotide sequence: TGTGCCAGTAAGACTAGCGATTACAATGAGCAGTTCTTC. The rearrangement joins TRBV2 to TRBJ2-1; 8 bases map to TRBD2. CDR3 length equals 13 residues. Germline V CDR1 and CDR2: SNHLY, FYNNEI. The V segment lost 9 bases and the J segment 4 bases; nucleotides outside the gene matches: 5.

The gene calls are TRBV19 and TRBJ1-1, with 9 bases aligning to TRBD1. CDR3 length: 16 amino acids. Per the germline V gene, CDR1 is LNHDA and CDR2 is SQIVND (reference sequence). V gave up 7 bases and J gave up 0 bases; unmatched junction bases: 9. The CDR3 DNA is TGTGCCAGTACCCCCCCGACAGGGGGAATGAACACTGAAGCTTTCTTT. Protein sequence: CASTPPTGGMNTEAFF. Variable domain in full (rest from reference TRBV19 and TRBJ1-1): DGGITQSPKYLFRKEGQNVTLSCEQNLNHDAMYWYRQDPGQGLRLIYYSQIVNDFQKGDIAEGYSVSREKKESFPLTVTSAQKNPTAFYLCASTPPTGGMNTEAFFGQGTRLTVV.

The J gene is TRBJ1-5, the V gene TRBV15; the D gene is possibly TRBD1 (6 bases). Germline V gene lookup returns CDR1 LNHNV and CDR2 YYDKDF (reference sequence). The CDR3 is made up of 14 amino acids. Trimming removed 0 bases at V and 8 bases at J, with 11 bases between. CDR3 DNA sequence: TGTGCCACCAGCAGAGACCGACAGGACAAGCCCCAGCATTTT. It translates to CATSRDRQDKPQHF.

The chain has TRBV19 and TRBJ1-4, with D unresolved. The CDR3 is 14 amino acids. CDR1 is LNHDA, CDR2 SQIVND, per germline (reference sequence). Trimming stripped 4 bases from V and 4 bases from J, with 10 bases between. The CDR3 loop reads CASSTRVFNEKLFF. The CDR3 DNA reads TGTGCCAGTAGTACTCGGGTCTTTAATGAAAAACTGTTTTTT.

V usage is TRBV28 and J usage is TRBJ1-3; D is unresolved. The V gene's germline CDR1 is MDHEN and CDR2 SYDVKM. The CDR3 length is 15 residues. V gave up 5 bases and J gave up 0 bases, with 11 bases separating them. The CDR3 spells CASSTDGISGNTIYF. DNA of the CDR3: TGTGCCAGCAGTACAGACGGGATCTCTGGAAACACCATATATTTT.

This clone has just one count. The rearrangement uses TRBV5-6 and TRBJ1-2, with 9 bases matching TRBD1. V lost 1 base, J lost 8 bases, and 3 bases stayed unmatched. CDR1 and CDR2 (germline): SGHDT, YYEEEE. The CDR3 loop spans 13 amino acids. DNA for the CDR3: TGTGCCAGCAGCTTGTGGGACAGGGACGGCTACACCTTC. Its translation is CASSLWDRDGYTF.

The chain is built from TRBV19 and TRBJ2-2; D possibly corresponds to TRBD2 (7 bases). Trimming pared 0 bases from V and 6 bases from J, leaving 17 bases between. The CDR3 loop spans 17 amino acids. The germline V gene has CDR1 LNHDA and CDR2 SQIVND (reference sequence). CDR3 sequence reads: CASSIEGGERRSGELFF. CDR3 DNA sequence: TGTGCCAGTAGTATAGAAGGGGGGGAGAGAAGATCCGGGGAGCTGTTTTTT. The entire variable domain, with the rest obtained from reference TRBV19 and TRBJ2-2, is as follows: DGGITQSPKYLFRKEGQNVTLSCEQNLNHDAMYWYRQDPGQGLRLIYYSQIVNDFQKGDIAEGYSVSREKKESFPLTVTSAQKNPTAFYLCASSIEGGERRSGELFFGEGSRLTVL.

This chain connects TRBV5-1 to TRBJ1-5; D is possibly TRBD1 (5 bases). V lost 2 bases and J lost 3, with 12 bases in between. The CDR3 contains 15 residues. Germline V lookup: CDR1 SGHRS, CDR2 YFSETQ. DNA for the CDR3: TGCGCCAGCAGCTTCGCAGGGATCCCCAATCAGCCCCAGCATTTT. It yields the protein CASSFAGIPNQPQHF. The full variable domain, its missing parts supplied by reference TRBV5-1 and TRBJ1-5, is KAGVTQTPRYLIKTRGQQVTLSCSPISGHRSVSWYQQTPGQGLQFLFEYFSETQRNKGNFPGRFSGRQFSNSRSEMNVSTLELGDSALYLCASSFAGIPNQPQHFGDGTRLSIL.

The V call is TRBV5-1, the J call TRBJ2-3; D remains ambiguous. Germline loops: CDR1 SGHRS, CDR2 YFSETQ. This CDR3 comprises 15 residues. Trimming removed 0 bases at V and 3 bases at J, with 11 bases between. The CDR3 sequence is CASSLDSTTTDTQYF. The DNA for the CDR3 is TGCGCCAGCAGCTTGGACAGCACCACTACAGATACGCAGTATTTT.